The clone carrying this T cell receptor (beta chain) has only a few counts. This record comes from a study of T cells in Graves' hyperthyroidism and ophthalmopathy. TCR beta CDR3 region amplification was performed from RNA transcripts. The study used the HTBI primer set for a first-round RT-PCR of the TCR CDR3. One entry per CDR3 protein results from TCRdb running MiXCR on the multiplex PCR reads. The sample has more than 550,000 distinct CDR3 sequences; about 19% are singletons. The blood was taken when hyperthyroidism was first diagnosed, before any ophthalmopathy symptoms showed up. CDR1 SGDLS and CDR2 YYNGEE come from the germline V gene. The CDR3 is 19 amino acids. Unmatched junction bases numbered 14, after V lost 2 bases and J lost 3 bases.

The TCR sequence derives from a woman between 50 and 59 years old with Graves' hyperthyroidism that later progressed to Graves' ophthalmopathy. The gene calls are TRBV9 and TRBJ2-1; 10 bases are a match to TRBD2. The sequencing input was blood. The CDR3 sequence is CASSVEWASGGLVYNEQFF. CDR3 coding DNA: TGTGCCAGCAGCGTCGAGTGGGCTAGCGGGGGCCTTGTCTACAATGAGCAGTTCTTC.